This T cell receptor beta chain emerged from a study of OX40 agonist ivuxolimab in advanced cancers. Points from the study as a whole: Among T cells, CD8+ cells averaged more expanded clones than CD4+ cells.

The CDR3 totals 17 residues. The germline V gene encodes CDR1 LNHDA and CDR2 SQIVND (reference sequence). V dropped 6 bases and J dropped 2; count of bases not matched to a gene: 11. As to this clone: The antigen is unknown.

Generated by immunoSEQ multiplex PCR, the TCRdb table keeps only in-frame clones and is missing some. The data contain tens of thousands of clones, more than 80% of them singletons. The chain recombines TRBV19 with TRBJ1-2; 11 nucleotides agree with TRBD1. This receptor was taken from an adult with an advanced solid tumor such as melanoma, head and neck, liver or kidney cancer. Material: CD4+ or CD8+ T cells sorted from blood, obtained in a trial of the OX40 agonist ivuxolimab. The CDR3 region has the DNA TGTGCCAGTAGAGTTTCCGGGACAGGGGGATGGAACTATGGCTACACCTTC. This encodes CASRVSGTGGWNYGYTF.